The present TCR beta chain was sequenced within a study of blood T cell repertoires in COVID-19. Background on the study: The United States, Italy and Spain were the sources of the acute and convalescent COVID-19 samples.

V lost 4 bases, J lost 6 bases, and 12 bases stayed unmatched. The CDR3 extends over 16 amino acids. The germline V gene encodes CDR1 SGHRS and CDR2 YFSETQ. Repertoires were generated with immunoSEQ multiplex PCR, while TCRdb's copy carries only in-frame clones and drops some. This sample has some 300,000 clones; 88% occur once, and the top ten carry approximately 7%. This chain joins TRBV5-1 and TRBJ2-2, with 7 bases identical to TRBD1. The sequence came from a woman in her twenties or thirties who had recovered from COVID-19. The source material was peripheral blood. The CDR3, as DNA: TGCGCCAGCAGCCCAAGACAGGGTGTGAAGCCCGGGGAGCTGTTTTTT. Encoded protein: CASSPRQGVKPGELFF. Full variable domain (missing parts from reference TRBV5-1 and TRBJ2-2): KAGVTQTPRYLIKTRGQQVTLSCSPISGHRSVSWYQQTPGQGLQFLFEYFSETQRNKGNFPGRFSGRQFSNSRSEMNVSTLELGDSALYLCASSPRQGVKPGELFFGEGSRLTVL.